These 23 T cell receptor beta chains originate from one sample sequenced in a study of blood T cell repertoires in COVID-19. Some clones are missing from TCRdb's copy, which holds only in-frame ones; the method was immunoSEQ multiplex PCR. The sample lists approximately 59,000 clones; 70% to 90% were seen once. The sample taken for sequencing was peripheral blood. These receptors originate from a man in his forties or fifties with active COVID-19.

This chain joins TRBV5-1 and TRBJ2-7; perhaps TRBD2 as D (5 bases). The CDR3 consists of 16 residues. Trimming pared 4 bases from V and 0 bases from J, leaving 17 bases between. Germline V gives CDR1 SGHRS, CDR2 YFSETQ. The CDR3 region is CASSPTVTGSSYEQYF. In DNA form, the CDR3 reads TGCGCCAGCAGCCCAACCGTTACTGGGAGCTCCTACGAGCAGTACTTC.

The rearrangement joins TRBV11-2 to TRBJ1-1; 10 bases agree with TRBD1. CDR1 and CDR2 from the germline V gene are SGHAT and FQNNGV. V lost 5 bases to trimming and J lost 8 bases; unmatched junction nucleotides: 11. This CDR3 comprises 15 residues. The CDR3 protein is CASSVSGTGDGEAFF. The CDR3 nucleotides read TGTGCCAGCAGCGTATCCGGGACAGGGGACGGGGAAGCTTTCTTT.

This chain joins TRBV10-2 and TRBJ1-3; 7 positions match TRBD1. Per the germline V gene, CDR1 is WSHSY and CDR2 is SAAADI. The CDR3 extends over 15 amino acids. Trimming removed 7 bases from V and 4 bases from J; junction bases left unmatched: 10. In DNA, the CDR3 is TGCGCCAGCACCATCGGGACAGAAACAGGAAACACCATATATTTT. It specifies CASTIGTETGNTIYF.

The chain is built from TRBV9 and TRBJ2-2; 8 nucleotides match TRBD1. Per the germline V gene, CDR1 is SGDLS and CDR2 is YYNGEE. CDR3 length: 16 residues. With V trimmed by 4 bases and J by 3 bases, 8 bases remained unmatched. The CDR3 is CASSLRTGRDTGELFF. The CDR3 DNA is TGTGCCAGCAGCCTTAGGACAGGGCGCGACACCGGGGAGCTGTTTTTT.

This chain links TRBV3-1 (or the pseudogene TRBV3-2) with TRBJ2-3; a weak D match, TRBD2 (6 bases). The V and J ends lost 4 bases and 5 bases respectively, with 16 bases between them. Looked up from germline, CDR1 is LGHDT and CDR2 is YNNKEL (reference sequence). The CDR3 spans 15 residues. The chain's CDR3 is CASSLAGTGVDTQYF. CDR3 in DNA: TGTGCCAGCAGCCTTGCGGGGACTGGGGTAGATACGCAGTATTTT.

This chain joins TRBV5-6 and TRBJ2-7; D is possibly TRBD2 (5 bases). Germline assignment: CDR1 SGHDT and CDR2 YYEEEE. This CDR3 region has 18 residues. Trimming shortened V by 0 bases and J by 0 bases, and 19 bases separated the two germline ends. The CDR3 nucleotides read TGTGCCAGCAGCTTGGTCATTTCGGGGTCTAGTGGCTCCTACGAGCAGTACTTC. Protein: CASSLVISGSSGSYEQYF.

The chain is built from TRBV7-3 and TRBJ2-1; 7 bases agree with TRBD2. The CDR3 consists of 16 residues. CDR1 is SGHTA, CDR2 FQGTGA, per germline. V shed 1 base and J 2 bases; nucleotides not matched to a gene: 5. In DNA form, the CDR3 reads TGTGCCAGCAGCTTAAGTGGCGGGAGTACCTACAATGAGCAGTTCTTC. Its protein is CASSLSGGSTYNEQFF.

J is TRBJ2-3 and V is TRBV7-6; 13 nucleotides agree with TRBD2. V shed 5 bases and J 3 bases; nucleotides not matched to a gene: 5. CDR3 length: 16 residues. CDR1 is SGHVS, CDR2 FNYEAQ, per germline. The CDR3 nucleotides read TGTGCCAGCAGCCTGGGACTAGCGGGACTTACAGATACGCAGTATTTT. Translating it yields CASSLGLAGLTDTQYF.

The chain employs TRBV28 and TRBJ1-2; D might be TRBD1 (5 bases). This CDR3 region has 17 residues. Trimming pared 7 bases from V and 0 bases from J, leaving 21 bases between. The V gene's germline CDR1 is MDHEN and CDR2 SYDVKM. In nucleotides, the CDR3 is TGTGCCAGCAACCGGGAGATATATAGGGACGCTAACTATGGCTACACCTTC. Translated: CASNREIYRDANYGYTF.

The chain uses TRBV18 and TRBJ2-1; 8 bases map to TRBD2. Trimming took 0 bases from V and 8 from J; bases not matched to a gene: 3. Germline CDR1 is KGHSH and CDR2 is LQKENI. The CDR3 spans 14 residues. CDR3 in DNA: TGTGCCAGCTCACCACCGACTAGCGCCCATGAGCAGTTCTTC. Its translation is CASSPPTSAHEQFF. Complete variable domain (other parts from reference TRBV18 and TRBJ2-1): NAGVMQNPRHLVRRRGQEARLRCSPMKGHSHVYWYRQLPEEGLKFMVYLQKENIIDESGMPKERFSAEFPKEGPSILRIQQVVRGDSAAYFCASSPPTSAHEQFFGPGTRLTVL.

The chain has TRBV15 and TRBJ1-6; possibly TRBD1 for D (5 bases). Germline CDR1 reads LNHNV; CDR2 reads YYDKDF (reference sequence). The CDR3 totals 14 residues. V lost 1 base and J 5 bases, leaving 6 bases between the germline ends. The CDR3 loop is CATSRGQNNSPLHF. The CDR3 bases are TGTGCCACCAGCAGAGGACAGAATAATTCACCCCTCCACTTT.

J is TRBJ2-1 and V is TRBV5-8; 12 positions match TRBD2. From germline, CDR1 is SGHTS and CDR2 YDEGEE. The CDR3 consists of 13 residues. V lost 7 bases and J lost 15; bases outside the gene matches: 11. The CDR3 DNA reads TGTGCCAGCGGACTCACTAGCGGGAGGTGGCTGTTCTTC. It translates to CASGLTSGRWLFF.

The V call is TRBV4-2, the J call TRBJ2-5; TRBD2 matches 7 bases. CDR3 length: 14 amino acids. The V gene end was trimmed by 4 bases and the J gene end by 1 base; junction bases not matched to a gene: 3. Germline CDR1 LGHNA, CDR2 YNFKEQ. The CDR3 DNA reads as TGTGCCAGCAGCCTCGGGGGGATCCAAGAGACCCAGTACTTC. Translation: CASSLGGIQETQYF.

V gene TRBV27 combines with J gene TRBJ1-1, with 8 bases lining up with TRBD1. J gave up 5 bases and V 5 bases, and 7 bases lay outside the gene matches. CDR1 is MNHEY, CDR2 SMNVEV, per germline (reference sequence). The CDR3 is 14 amino acids. CDR3: CASSTLTGGTEAFF. The CDR3 DNA follows: TGTGCCAGCAGTACCTTAACAGGGGGAACTGAAGCTTTCTTT.

The chain combines TRBV15 with TRBJ1-1, with a possible D match to TRBD1 (5 bases). This CDR3 is built from 14 residues. Germline V gene data show CDR1 as LNHNV and CDR2 as YYDKDF (reference sequence). V was trimmed by 0 bases and J by 2 bases, leaving 7 bases between them. In DNA, the CDR3 is TGTGCCACCAGCAGAGACGGGGGAAACACTGAAGCTTTCTTT. It codes for CATSRDGGNTEAFF. Full variable domain (missing parts from reference TRBV15 and TRBJ1-1): DAMVIQNPRYQVTQFGKPVTLSCSQTLNHNVMYWYQQKSSQAPKLLFHYYDKDFNNEADTPDNFQSRRPNTSFCFLDIRSPGLGDTAMYLCATSRDGGNTEAFFGQGTRLTVV.

The chain employs TRBV5-1 and TRBJ2-7; the match to TRBD2 covers 10 bases. This CDR3 region has 16 residues. Germline CDR1 and CDR2: SGHRS and YFSETQ. Losses at the gene ends were 3 bases for V and 6 bases for J; bases not matched to a gene: 12. Here the CDR3 DNA reads TGCGCCAGCAGCTCCACCTCAGCGGGAGGGTTCCGCGAGCAGTACTTC. As protein: CASSSTSAGGFREQYF.

Here the CDR3 DNA reads TGTGCCAGCAGTTCCGGGACTAGCGGGTTCTACGAGCAGTACTTC. This encodes CASSSGTSGFYEQYF. The rearrangement uses TRBV2 and TRBJ2-7; TRBD2 aligns across 12 bases. V gave up 5 bases and J gave up 3 bases; unmatched junction bases: 5. This CDR3 spans 15 amino acids. CDR1 is SNHLY and CDR2 is FYNNEI in the germline V gene.

The chain is built from TRBV9 and TRBJ2-1, with TRBD2 identical over 9 bases. Germline loops: CDR1 SGDLS, CDR2 YYNGEE. This CDR3 is 20 amino acids long. V lost 4 bases to trimming and J lost 4 bases; unmatched junction nucleotides: 21. The CDR3 protein is CASSPTRGTDRTSVYNEQFF. DNA for the CDR3: TGTGCCAGCAGCCCAACCAGGGGGACCGACCGGACTAGCGTATACAATGAGCAGTTCTTC.

This rearrangement joins TRBV4-1 to TRBJ1-4; D is unclear. V was pared by 0 bases and J by 12 bases, with 17 bases between. The V gene's germline CDR1 is MGHRA and CDR2 YSYEKL. The CDR3 covers 15 residues. This chain's CDR3 is CASSQERERLKQLFF. CDR3 nucleotide sequence: TGCGCCAGCAGCCAAGAACGAGAACGGTTGAAGCAACTGTTTTTT.

This rearrangement joins TRBV5-1 to TRBJ1-2, with 8 bases aligning to TRBD1. J gave up 1 base and V 4 bases, and 3 bases lay outside the gene matches. This CDR3 has 14 amino acids. Per the germline V gene, CDR1 is SGHRS and CDR2 is YFSETQ. DNA for the CDR3: TGCGCCAGCAGCACAGGGGGTCTTAACTATGGCTACACCTTC. Its translation: CASSTGGLNYGYTF. Complete variable domain (other parts from reference TRBV5-1 and TRBJ1-2): KAGVTQTPRYLIKTRGQQVTLSCSPISGHRSVSWYQQTPGQGLQFLFEYFSETQRNKGNFPGRFSGRQFSNSRSEMNVSTLELGDSALYLCASSTGGLNYGYTFGSGTRLTVV.

This chain uses TRBV27 with TRBJ2-7, with D possibly being TRBD2 (6 bases). This CDR3 region has 16 residues. Trimming cost V 6 bases and J 0 bases, with 18 bases left between them. The germline gives CDR1 MNHEY, CDR2 SMNVEV (reference sequence). The CDR3 DNA is TGTGCCAGCAGCCCTATCGGGACTGACCACTCCTACGAGCAGTACTTC. The encoded protein is CASSPIGTDHSYEQYF.

This rearrangement joins TRBV10-3 to TRBJ1-1, with D perhaps matching TRBD1 (6 bases). With 0 bases removed from V and 1 base from J, the gap between germline ends came to 9 bases. Per germline, CDR1 ENHRY and CDR2 SYGVKD. This CDR3 spans 15 amino acids. CDR3 bases: TGTGCCATCAGTGAGTCGCGGGGGGCGAACACTGAAGCTTTCTTT. This encodes CAISESRGANTEAFF.

The chain employs TRBV28 and TRBJ1-1; the D gene is possibly TRBD1 (5 bases). Germline assignment: CDR1 MDHEN and CDR2 SYDVKM. The CDR3 length is 13 residues. V was trimmed by 6 bases and J by 2 bases, leaving 10 bases between them. CDR3 amino acids: CASSQGDNTEAFF. The DNA of the CDR3 is TGTGCCAGCAGCCAAGGGGATAACACTGAAGCTTTCTTT. Full variable domain (outside the CDR3, taken from reference TRBV28 and TRBJ1-1): DVKVTQSSRYLVKRTGEKVFLECVQDMDHENMFWYRQDPGLGLRLIYFSYDVKMKEKGDIPEGYSVSREKKERFSLILESASTNQTSMYLCASSQGDNTEAFFGQGTRLTVV.